One sample yielded the 15 T cell receptor beta chains listed below, sequenced in a study of CD8 T cells in ankylosing spondylitis. TCRdb re-called the 5' RACE reads with MiXCR, one entry per CDR3 protein. The sample has 250,000 to 400,000 distinct CDR3 sequences; approximately 10% are singletons. Sequencing was carried out using blood, either unsorted or a sorted T cell fraction (not recorded which). The receptor source for this set is a female donor with ankylosing spondylitis or in good health (not recorded which).

This clonotype was seen a few times. The chain links TRBV3-1 to TRBJ2-1; no definite D call. CDR1 and CDR2 from the germline V gene are LGHDT and YNNKEL (reference sequence). This CDR3 region has 13 residues. The germline V and J ends were trimmed by 1 base and 6 bases, with 7 bases remaining between them. CDR3 protein: CASSQVVSNEQFF. CDR3 in DNA: TGTGCCAGCAGCCAAGTGGTAAGCAATGAGCAGTTCTTC.

This clonotype showed up just a few times. The chain uses TRBV20-1 and TRBJ2-7; D gene unclear. V gave up 3 bases and J gave up 5 bases, with 8 bases separating them. The CDR3 is 11 residues long. CDR1 and CDR2 from the germline V gene are DFQATT and SNEGSKA (reference sequence). CDR3 residues: CSASPTDEQYF. As DNA, the CDR3 is TGCAGTGCTAGTCCTACCGACGAGCAGTACTTC.

This clonotype was recorded many times. CDR3: CASRTGGLNNEQFF. The CDR3 nucleotides read TGCGCCAGCCGGACAGGGGGACTAAACAATGAGCAGTTCTTC. This chain uses TRBV5-1 with TRBJ2-1; 10 bases align to TRBD1. Germline assignment: CDR1 SGHRS and CDR2 YFSETQ. With V trimmed by 7 bases and J by 5 bases, 6 bases remained unmatched. CDR3 size: 14 residues.

This clonotype was counted between two and nine times. V is TRBV24-1 and J is TRBJ2-3; D not certain. The CDR3 is 14 amino acids. V shed 6 bases and J shed 1 base, with 10 bases lying between them. CDR1 and CDR2 (germline): KGHDR, SFDVKD. The CDR3 coding sequence is TGTGCCACCAGTTCGAGTCCGCGCACAGATACGCAGTATTTT. As protein: CATSSSPRTDTQYF.

This clonotype was observed at least ten times. V is TRBV27 and J is TRBJ2-7; the D gene is possibly TRBD1 (6 bases). Germline CDR1 MNHEY, CDR2 SMNVEV (reference sequence). V lost 6 bases and J lost 1, with 13 bases in between. The CDR3 totals 14 residues. The CDR3, as DNA: TGTGCCAGCAGCCCAGACAGGCCTTCCTACGAGCAGTACTTC. As protein: CASSPDRPSYEQYF.

The V gene is TRBV5-5, the J gene TRBJ1-1; possibly TRBD1 for D (6 bases). With 3 bases removed from V and 5 bases from J, the gap between germline ends came to 17 bases. Per the germline V gene, CDR1 is SGHKS and CDR2 is YYEKEE (reference sequence). The CDR3 runs to 15 residues. Here the CDR3 DNA reads TGTGCCAGCAGCTGGGGGCAGGGCGCGGGAACTGAAGCTTTCTTT. Translated, it gives CASSWGQGAGTEAFF.

The chain uses TRBV7-2 and TRBJ1-3; no clear D gene. Deletions cut 0 bases from V and 0 bases from J, with 9 bases between. The CDR3 is 16 amino acids. Germline V gene data show CDR1 as SGHTA and CDR2 as FQGNSA. For the CDR3, the DNA is TGTGCCAGCAGCTTAGCTCCGACTCGCTCTGGAAACACCATATATTTT. Residues: CASSLAPTRSGNTIYF.

This clonotype was counted a few times. The chain joins TRBV15 to TRBJ2-2, with D perhaps matching TRBD2 (6 bases). The CDR3 loop spans 14 amino acids. CDR1 and CDR2 from the germline V gene are LNHNV and YYDKDF (reference sequence). With 8 bases removed from V and 5 bases from J, the gap between germline ends came to 15 bases. The CDR3: CATSHTRGTGELFF. CDR3 nucleotide sequence: TGTGCCACCTCACACACCCGGGGGACCGGGGAGCTGTTTTTT. The full variable domain, rest sourced from reference TRBV15 and TRBJ2-2, is DAMVIQNPRYQVTQFGKPVTLSCSQTLNHNVMYWYQQKSSQAPKLLFHYYDKDFNNEADTPDNFQSRRPNTSFCFLDIRSPGLGDTAMYLCATSHTRGTGELFFGEGSRLTVL.

There are many counts of this clonotype. The chain carries TRBV12-3 or TRBV12-4 and TRBJ2-1; TRBD2 agrees at 10 bases. V lost 8 bases and J lost 5; bases outside the gene matches: 9. CDR3 length: 15 residues. CDR3 sequence reads: CASGPLAGEHNEQFF. The CDR3, as DNA: TGTGCCAGCGGTCCGCTAGCGGGGGAACACAATGAGCAGTTCTTC.

This clonotype has only a few counts. This sequence joins TRBV7-8 and TRBJ2-1; 10 bases line up with TRBD2. J gave up 6 bases and V 10 bases, and 24 bases lay outside the gene matches. This CDR3 has 19 amino acids. The germline gives CDR1 SGHVS, CDR2 FQNEAQ. CDR3 sequence: CATANPASGRAGVVNEQFF. CDR3 DNA sequence: TGTGCCACGGCCAACCCAGCCAGCGGGAGGGCGGGTGTTGTCAATGAGCAGTTCTTC. The variable domain in full, completed from reference TRBV7-8 and TRBJ2-1, reads GAGVSQSPRYKVAKRGQDVALRCDPISGHVSLFWYQQALGQGPEFLTYFQNEAQLDKSGLPSDRFFAERPEGSVSTLKIQRTQQEDSAVYLCATANPASGRAGVVNEQFFGPGTRLTVL.

This clonotype has ten or more counts. In DNA form, the CDR3 reads TGCAGTGCTAGCACTAGCGCTTCGAGAGGCGGGGAGCTGTTTTTT. This sequence encodes CSASTSASRGGELFF. The chain employs TRBV20-1 and TRBJ2-2, with 7 bases aligning to TRBD2. V dropped 3 bases and J dropped 7; count of bases not matched to a gene: 11. Germline CDR1 and CDR2: DFQATT and SNEGSKA (reference sequence). The CDR3 extends over 15 amino acids.

This chain connects TRBV29-1 to TRBJ2-5, with D possibly matching TRBD2 (5 bases). Germline CDR1 reads SQVTM; CDR2 reads ANQGSEA. V was pared by 7 bases and J by 4 bases, with 16 bases between. The CDR3 runs 13 residues. The CDR3 region has the DNA TGCAGCGGGGCGAAGGTTGGAGGAGAGACCCAGTACTTC. This sequence encodes CSGAKVGGETQYF.

This chain joins TRBV4-1 and TRBJ1-2; D not certain. V lost 1 base to trimming and J lost 3 bases, with 12 bases between them. CDR1 and CDR2 (germline): MGHRA, YSYEKL. CDR3 size: 15 residues. CDR3 in amino acids: CASSQALVADYGYTF. The CDR3 region has the DNA TGCGCCAGCAGCCAAGCGCTCGTGGCGGACTATGGCTACACCTTC.

In regard to this clonotype: One junction end disagrees with the germline gene, perhaps due to a read error. This chain links TRBV20-1 with TRBJ2-4, with D possibly matching TRBD1 (6 bases). Germline values: CDR1 DFQATT, CDR2 SNEGSKA (reference sequence). The CDR3 loop spans 17 amino acids. This CDR3 is CSASVRSWDKPKNIQNF. Written as DNA, the CDR3 is TGCAGTGCTAGCGTCAGAAGCTGGGACAAACCCAAAAACATTCAGAACTTC.

This clonotype occurred a few times. V usage is TRBV5-1 and J usage is TRBJ2-4; a weak D match, TRBD2 (5 bases). CDR3 size: 13 residues. Germline loops: CDR1 SGHRS, CDR2 YFSETQ. Deletions cut 3 bases from V and 5 bases from J, with 9 bases between. The CDR3 DNA reads TGCGCCAGCAGCTCGGACTCGGAAAACATTCAGTACTTC. Translation gives CASSSDSENIQYF.